This TCR beta chain was profiled in a study of metastatic and nonmetastatic thyroid tumors. In the study overall: Repertoires were compared across blood and tumor or nodule tissue from malignant and benign thyroid patients. Whole-study results and caveats: Versus benign nodules, malignant thyroid tumors reportedly had significantly higher TCR beta diversity, in blood and tumor.

No treatment of any kind had been given to any patient before thyroid surgery. Worth noting for this clone: Its target is unknown.

How the authors handled the data: The study took CDR3 differences across clinicopathological groups and made a distant-metastasis classifier for papillary thyroid cancer from them. MiXCR was used by TCRdb to re-call the PCR reads. The V and J calls come from TCRdb's annotation, not from the publication. The sample yields 7,500 to 10,000 clones, 35% seen once. V dropped 4 bases and J dropped 5; count of bases not matched to a gene: 18. Germline loops: CDR1 SGDLS, CDR2 YYNGEE. The length of the CDR3 is 17 residues. This receptor was taken from a female donor with papillary thyroid cancer or a benign thyroid nodule (not recorded which). Some clones in this sample may be carry-over from other donors' samples. Sequencing was done on a sample of tumor tissue. The chain joins TRBV9 to TRBJ2-7; 7 nucleotides line up with TRBD1. CDR3 protein: CASSPDPRQGHRDEQYF. CDR3 nucleotide sequence: TGTGCCAGCAGCCCAGACCCAAGACAGGGCCACCGGGACGAGCAGTACTTC.